The source of this TCR beta chain is a study of blood T cells in healthy people across ages. Together with a sample-barcoded 5' primer, a J-beta primer mix was included in a second PCR lasting roughly 6 to 12 cycles. TCRdb called the 5' RACE reads again in MiXCR, with one record for every CDR3 protein. Of roughly 560,000 distinct CDR3 sequences in the sample, 24% are singletons; the top ten hold around 10%. Germline V gives CDR1 ENHRY, CDR2 SYGVKD. The CDR3 length is 16 residues. This clonotype was counted between two and nine times. The sample was also linked to a second study, of T cells of mothers and their children.

The sequencing input was blood. The V and J genes are TRBV10-3 and TRBJ2-5; D is perhaps TRBD1 (7 bases). The last part of the DNA fits TRBJ2-7 better; the J call may be wrong. The sequence was collected from a boy under 18 in good health. Written as DNA, the CDR3 is TGTGCCATCAGTGAGAAAGGAGGGGGCGCGGGCTACGAGCAGTACTTC. Amino acids: CAISEKGGGAGYEQYF.